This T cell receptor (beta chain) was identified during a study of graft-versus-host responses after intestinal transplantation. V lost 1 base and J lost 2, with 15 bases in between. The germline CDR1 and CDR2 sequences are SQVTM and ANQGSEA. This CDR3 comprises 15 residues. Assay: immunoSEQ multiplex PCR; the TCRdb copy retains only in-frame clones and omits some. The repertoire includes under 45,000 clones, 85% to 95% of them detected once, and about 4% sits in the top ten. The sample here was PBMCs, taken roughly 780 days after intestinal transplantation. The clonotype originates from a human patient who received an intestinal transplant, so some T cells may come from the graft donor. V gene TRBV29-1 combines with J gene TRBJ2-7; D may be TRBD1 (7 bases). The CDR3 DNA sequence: TGCAGCGTTGAAGGTATGGCAGGGGGGCCCTACGAGCAGTACTTC. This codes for CSVEGMAGGPYEQYF.